This passage covers 23 T cell receptor beta chains from one sample sequenced in a study of OX40 agonist ivuxolimab in advanced cancers. The repertoire was sequenced with immunoSEQ multiplex PCR; TCRdb's copy has only in-frame clones and lacks some. The data show around 70,000 clones, with approximately 89% seen just once and roughly an eighth held by the top ten. The material sequenced was CD4+ or CD8+ T cells sorted from blood, taken in a trial of the OX40 agonist ivuxolimab. The receptors stem from an adult with an advanced solid tumor such as melanoma, head and neck, liver or kidney cancer.

The sample holds one count of this clone. The chain combines TRBV6-5 with TRBJ1-1; D is perhaps TRBD1 (5 bases). V was cut by 5 bases and J by 8 bases, with 15 bases left in between. The CDR3 is 13 amino acids. CDR1 is MNHEY, CDR2 SVGAGI, per germline. The CDR3 loop is CASSTGGATEAFF. CDR3 nucleotide sequence: TGTGCCAGCAGTACCGGTGGGGCCACCGAAGCTTTCTTT.

This chain uses TRBV20-1 with TRBJ2-7; D call uncertain. Per the germline V gene, CDR1 is DFQATT and CDR2 is SNEGSKA (reference sequence). The V and J ends lost 5 bases and 2 bases respectively, with 7 bases between them. The CDR3 spans 11 residues. The CDR3 reads CSAPTTYEQYF. The CDR3 bases are TGCAGTGCTCCTACTACCTACGAGCAGTACTTC.

This clone was counted a single time. The chain joins TRBV7-8 to TRBJ1-1; no clear D. The CDR3 is 14 amino acids. Germline CDR1 SGHVS, CDR2 FQNEAQ. V gave up 6 bases and J gave up 5 bases, with 16 bases separating them. CDR3 nucleotides: TGTGCCAGCAGTCAAAACCGGGAGGTAACTGAAGCTTTCTTT. It specifies CASSQNREVTEAFF.

The chain couples TRBV2 to TRBJ2-3, with 10 bases matching TRBD2. The trim removed 2 bases at V and 9 bases at J, leaving 8 bases unmatched. The CDR3 has 15 residues. Per germline, CDR1 SNHLY and CDR2 FYNNEI. CDR3 residues: CASSEISGRAGTQYF. CDR3 coding DNA: TGTGCCAGCAGTGAAATAAGCGGGAGGGCCGGGACGCAGTATTTT.

V is TRBV6-6 and J is TRBJ1-4; D perhaps matches TRBD1 (6 bases). Trimming stripped 2 bases from V and 7 bases from J, with 14 bases between. CDR3 length: 15 residues. Germline V lookup: CDR1 MNHNY, CDR2 SVGAGI (reference sequence). Here the CDR3 reads CASSYLGGRIEKLFF. In DNA, the CDR3 is TGTGCCAGCAGTTACCTCGGGGGGCGCATTGAAAAACTGTTTTTT.

The chain employs TRBV28 and TRBJ2-3; TRBD2 is a possible D gene (6 bases). CDR3 length equals 14 residues. Germline values: CDR1 MDHEN, CDR2 SYDVKM. The germline V and J ends were trimmed by 7 bases and 2 bases, with 13 bases remaining between them. The CDR3 spells CASTRGRHTDTQYF. Here the CDR3 DNA reads TGTGCCAGCACACGTGGGAGGCACACAGATACGCAGTATTTT.

This chain connects TRBV5-1 to TRBJ2-5; maybe TRBD2 (6 bases). The V gene's germline CDR1 is SGHRS and CDR2 YFSETQ. The CDR3 consists of 14 residues. V dropped 0 bases and J dropped 4 bases, with 10 bases sitting between them. The CDR3, as DNA: TGCGCCAGCAGCTTGGCCGGGGACTCAGAGACCCAGTACTTC. This gives the protein CASSLAGDSETQYF.

The chain is built from TRBV6-4 and TRBJ2-2; tentatively, D is TRBD2 (5 bases). The CDR3 sequence is 15 residues long. Deletions cut 5 bases from V and 4 bases from J, with 14 bases between. Per the germline V gene, CDR1 is MRHNA and CDR2 is SNTAGT. In nucleotides, the CDR3 is TGTGCCAGCAGTTCTTATAGCGAGGCCACCGGGGAGCTGTTTTTT. Protein sequence: CASSSYSEATGELFF.

This clone showed up just once. The chain links TRBV28 to TRBJ1-5, with 7 positions matching TRBD1. The CDR3 length is 13 residues. Germline V gene sequence: CDR1 MDHEN, CDR2 SYDVKM. The trim removed 5 bases at V and 2 bases at J, leaving 0 bases unmatched. The CDR3, as DNA: TGTGCCAGCAGTACAGGGGGCAATCAGCCCCAGCATTTT. It is translated as CASSTGGNQPQHF.

The chain employs TRBV4-1 and TRBJ2-1; 7 bases map to TRBD1. Germline V gene lookup returns CDR1 MGHRA and CDR2 YSYEKL. The CDR3 has 16 residues. Trimming removed 5 bases from V and 4 bases from J; junction bases left unmatched: 11. The CDR3 protein is CASSSRVGTEYNEQFF. As DNA, the CDR3 is TGCGCCAGCAGCTCCCGTGTGGGGACAGAATACAATGAGCAGTTCTTC.

The chain has TRBV6-5 and TRBJ1-4, with D perhaps matching TRBD1 (5 bases). CDR3 size: 15 residues. The V gene's germline CDR1 is MNHEY and CDR2 SVGAGI. Between the trimmed V and J ends, which lost 0 bases and 8 bases, there was a span of 13 bases. The CDR3 DNA reads TGTGCCAGCAGTTACTCGATCAGGGTAGGGGAAAAACTGTTTTTT. Translated: CASSYSIRVGEKLFF.

This clone showed up just a few times. The V and J genes are TRBV5-6 and TRBJ1-2; TRBD1 might be the D (6 bases). CDR3 length: 14 residues. CDR1 is SGHDT, CDR2 YYEEEE, per germline. Trimming left V 1 base short and J 4 bases short, with 11 bases between. The CDR3 sequence: CASSLTGRGYGYTF. CDR3 DNA sequence: TGTGCCAGCAGCTTGACAGGGAGGGGCTATGGCTACACCTTC.

Remarks on this clone: The same CDR3 is also encoded by other DNA sequences in this sample. This sequence joins TRBV5-6 and TRBJ2-3; D gene ambiguous. Germline V gene sequence: CDR1 SGHDT, CDR2 YYEEEE. Trimming pared 1 base from V and 6 bases from J, leaving 9 bases between. CDR3 length: 13 residues. The CDR3 protein is CASSLRAADTQYF. The CDR3 DNA reads TGTGCCAGCAGCTTGCGTGCCGCGGATACGCAGTATTTT.

The J gene is TRBJ1-1, the V gene TRBV29-1; 11 bases match TRBD1. CDR3 length: 13 amino acids. Germline loops: CDR1 SQVTM, CDR2 ANQGSEA. The ends lost 6 bases at V and 4 bases at J; junction bases unmatched: 4. The CDR3 here is CSVRTGGFTEAFF. The CDR3 DNA sequence: TGCAGCGTGAGGACAGGGGGCTTCACTGAAGCTTTCTTT. The whole variable domain, filled in from reference TRBV29-1 and TRBJ1-1, reads SAVISQKPSRDICQRGTSLTIQCQVDSQVTMMFWYRQQPGQSLTLIATANQGSEATYESGFVIDKFPISRPNLTFSTLTVSNMSPEDSSIYLCSVRTGGFTEAFFGQGTRLTVV.

This clone was observed once. As DNA, the CDR3 is TGTGCCAGCTCACCAGGTGGCAACAATGAAAAACTGTTTTTT. Translation: CASSPGGNNEKLFF. The chain joins TRBV18 to TRBJ1-4; D unresolved. The CDR3 sequence is 14 residues long. Trimming pared 2 bases from V and 5 bases from J, leaving 9 bases between. The germline gives CDR1 KGHSH, CDR2 LQKENI.

A few counts support this clone. V and J are TRBV29-1 and TRBJ1-2; no reliable D call. The V gene lost 0 bases and the J gene lost 7 bases, with 12 bases spanning the gap. The CDR3 contains 13 residues. Germline CDR1 and CDR2: SQVTM and ANQGSEA. The CDR3 reads CSVEDRKGGGYTF. CDR3 DNA sequence: TGCAGCGTTGAAGATAGAAAGGGAGGTGGCTACACCTTC.

The chain combines TRBV5-1 with TRBJ2-5; the D is unclear. Per germline, CDR1 SGHRS and CDR2 YFSETQ. V was clipped by 4 bases and J by 3 bases, with 19 bases between them. The CDR3 runs to 16 residues. In DNA, the CDR3 is TGCGCCAGCAGCCGCCGGTCGGAATCCCCCAAAGAGACCCAGTACTTC. As protein: CASSRRSESPKETQYF.

The table lists this clone with a count of one. The CDR3, as DNA: TGTGCCAGCAGCTTGAGTCAGTGGGGAGGGGAGACCCAGTACTTC. It yields the protein CASSLSQWGGETQYF. The genes are TRBV5-6 and TRBJ2-5; 7 bases fit TRBD2. From germline, CDR1 is SGHDT and CDR2 YYEEEE. The CDR3 spans 15 residues. The V gene end was trimmed by 1 base and the J gene end by 5 bases; junction bases not matched to a gene: 8.

The gene calls are TRBV9 and TRBJ1-5; D gene uncertain. Trimming shortened V by 5 bases and J by 7 bases, and 19 bases separated the two germline ends. CDR1 is SGDLS, CDR2 YYNGEE, per germline. This CDR3 has 15 residues. CDR3 region: CASSPGWESSQPQHF. In nucleotides, the CDR3 is TGTGCCAGCAGTCCCGGGTGGGAGTCGAGCCAGCCCCAGCATTTT. The full variable domain, with the rest looked up from reference TRBV9 and TRBJ1-5, is DSGVTQTPKHLITATGQRVTLRCSPRSGDLSVYWYQQSLDQGLQFLIQYYNGEERAKGNILERFSAQQFPDLHSELNLSSLELGDSALYFCASSPGWESSQPQHFGDGTRLSIL.

The rearrangement uses TRBV28 and TRBJ1-2; D is possibly TRBD1 (5 bases). Germline lookup yields CDR1 MDHEN and CDR2 SYDVKM. The V end lost 7 bases, the J end lost 0 bases, and 12 bases lay between the germline ends. The CDR3 extends over 14 amino acids. The CDR3 sequence is CASTQGVANYGYTF. The CDR3 DNA reads TGTGCCAGCACCCAGGGAGTTGCTAACTATGGCTACACCTTC.

This chain connects TRBV28 to TRBJ2-5, with TRBD2 matching over 11 bases. The J call is doubtful: the DNA matches TRBJ2-7 better. The CDR3 contains 14 residues. Looked up from germline, CDR1 is MDHEN and CDR2 is SYDVKM. The CDR3 protein is CASSQTSGTYEQYF. CDR3 nucleotide sequence: TGTGCCAGCAGCCAGACTAGCGGGACCTACGAGCAGTACTTC.

CDR3 nucleotide sequence: TGTGCCAGCAGCTCGCGACCTGGAACTAATGAAAAACTGTTTTTT. Translation gives CASSSRPGTNEKLFF. The chain combines TRBV11-2 with TRBJ1-4, with D unclear. The CDR3 is made up of 15 amino acids. Per the germline V gene, CDR1 is SGHAT and CDR2 is FQNNGV. V lost 4 bases to trimming and J lost 1 base, with 10 bases between them.

The V and J genes are TRBV9 and TRBJ2-7; 15 bases map to TRBD2. From germline, CDR1 is SGDLS and CDR2 YYNGEE. The CDR3 is 15 residues long. With 3 bases clipped from V and 7 bases from J, the junction kept 5 bases outside the gene matches. The CDR3 here is CASSAGLAGGREQYF. CDR3 DNA sequence: TGTGCCAGCAGCGCAGGACTAGCGGGAGGGCGGGAGCAGTACTTC.